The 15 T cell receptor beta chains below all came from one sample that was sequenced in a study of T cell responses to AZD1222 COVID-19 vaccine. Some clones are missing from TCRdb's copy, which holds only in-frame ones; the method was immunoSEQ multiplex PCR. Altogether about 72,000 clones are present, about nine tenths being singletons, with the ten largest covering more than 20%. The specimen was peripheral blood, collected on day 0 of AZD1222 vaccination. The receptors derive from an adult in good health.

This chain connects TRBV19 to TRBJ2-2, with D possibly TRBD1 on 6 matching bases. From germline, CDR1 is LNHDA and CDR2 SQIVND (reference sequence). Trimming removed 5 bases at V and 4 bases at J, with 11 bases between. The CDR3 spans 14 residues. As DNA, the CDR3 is TGTGCCAGTAGTCCCCGGACAGTCACCGGGGAGCTGTTTTTT. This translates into CASSPRTVTGELFF.

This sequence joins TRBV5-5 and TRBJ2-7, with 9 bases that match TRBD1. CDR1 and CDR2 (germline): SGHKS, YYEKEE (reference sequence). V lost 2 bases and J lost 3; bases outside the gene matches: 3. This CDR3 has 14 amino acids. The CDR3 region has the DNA TGTGCCAGCAGCTTCCAGGACAGGGGCTACGAGCAGTACTTC. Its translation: CASSFQDRGYEQYF.

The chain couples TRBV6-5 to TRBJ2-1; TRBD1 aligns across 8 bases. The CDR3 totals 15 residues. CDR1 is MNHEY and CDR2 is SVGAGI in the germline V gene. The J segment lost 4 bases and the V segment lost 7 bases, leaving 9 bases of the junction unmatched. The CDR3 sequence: CASTTDRGSYNEQFF. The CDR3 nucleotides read TGTGCCAGCACCACCGACAGGGGATCGTACAATGAGCAGTTCTTC.

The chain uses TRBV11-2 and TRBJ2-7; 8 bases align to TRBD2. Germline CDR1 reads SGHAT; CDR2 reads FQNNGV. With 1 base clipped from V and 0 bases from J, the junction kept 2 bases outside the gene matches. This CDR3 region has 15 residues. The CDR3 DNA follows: TGTGCCAGCAGCTTAGGCGGGAGGAGCTCCTACGAGCAGTACTTC. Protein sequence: CASSLGGRSSYEQYF.

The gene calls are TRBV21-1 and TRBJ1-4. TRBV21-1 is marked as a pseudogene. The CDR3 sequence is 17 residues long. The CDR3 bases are TGTGCCAGCCCCACGGGACGGGAGGATACGGTTAATGAAAAACTGTTTTTT. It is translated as CASPTGREDTVNEKLFF.

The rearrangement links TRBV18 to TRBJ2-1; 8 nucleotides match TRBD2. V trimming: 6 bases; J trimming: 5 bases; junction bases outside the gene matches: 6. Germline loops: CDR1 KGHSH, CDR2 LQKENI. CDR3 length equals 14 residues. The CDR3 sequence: CASSAGGVHNEQFF. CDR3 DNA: TGTGCCAGCTCGGCGGGGGGCGTACACAATGAGCAGTTCTTC.

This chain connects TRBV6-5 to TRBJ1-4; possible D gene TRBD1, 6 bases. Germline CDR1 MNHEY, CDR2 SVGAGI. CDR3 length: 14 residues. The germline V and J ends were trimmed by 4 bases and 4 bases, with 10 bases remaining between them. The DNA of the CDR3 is TGTGCCAGCAGTTCAGGGGATTTTAATGAAAAACTGTTTTTT. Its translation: CASSSGDFNEKLFF.

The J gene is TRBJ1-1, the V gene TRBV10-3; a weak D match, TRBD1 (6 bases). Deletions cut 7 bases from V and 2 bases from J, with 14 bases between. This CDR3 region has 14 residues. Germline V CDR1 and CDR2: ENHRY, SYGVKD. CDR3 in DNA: TGTGCCATCAAGCGGGCAGGGGAAAACACTGAAGCTTTCTTT. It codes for CAIKRAGENTEAFF.

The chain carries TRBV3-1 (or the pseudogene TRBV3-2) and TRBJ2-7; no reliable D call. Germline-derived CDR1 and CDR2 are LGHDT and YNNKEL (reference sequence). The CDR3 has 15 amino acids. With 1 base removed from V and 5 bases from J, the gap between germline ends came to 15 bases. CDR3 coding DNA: TGTGCCAGCAGCCAAGCGAGTGGAGTCGCCCACGAGCAGTACTTC. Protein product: CASSQASGVAHEQYF.

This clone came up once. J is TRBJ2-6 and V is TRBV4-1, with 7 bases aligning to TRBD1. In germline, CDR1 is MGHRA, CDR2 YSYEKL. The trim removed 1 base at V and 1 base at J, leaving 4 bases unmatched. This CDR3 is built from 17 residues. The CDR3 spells CASSQGQGRSGANVLTF. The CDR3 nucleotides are TGCGCCAGCAGCCAAGGACAGGGCAGGTCTGGGGCCAACGTCCTGACTTTC.

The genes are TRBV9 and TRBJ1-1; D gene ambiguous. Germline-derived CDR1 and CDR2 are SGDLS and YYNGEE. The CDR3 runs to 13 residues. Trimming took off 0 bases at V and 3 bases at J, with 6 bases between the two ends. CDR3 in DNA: TGTGCCAGCAGCGTAGTAACAGACACTGAAGCTTTCTTT. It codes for CASSVVTDTEAFF.

CDR3 sequence reads: CASGGVGNQPQHF. In DNA form, the CDR3 reads TGTGCCAGCGGGGGTGTGGGCAATCAGCCCCAGCATTTT. This chain joins TRBV7-2 and TRBJ1-5; D is possibly TRBD1 (5 bases). Germline V gene data show CDR1 as SGHTA and CDR2 as FQGNSA. The CDR3 length is 13 residues. Trimming stripped 8 bases from V and 2 bases from J, with 10 bases between. The full variable domain, with the rest looked up from reference TRBV7-2 and TRBJ1-5, is GAGVSQSPSNKVTEKGKDVELRCDPISGHTALYWYRQSLGQGLEFLIYFQGNSAPDKSGLPSDRFSAERTGGSVSTLTIQRTQQEDSAVYLCASGGVGNQPQHFGDGTRLSIL.

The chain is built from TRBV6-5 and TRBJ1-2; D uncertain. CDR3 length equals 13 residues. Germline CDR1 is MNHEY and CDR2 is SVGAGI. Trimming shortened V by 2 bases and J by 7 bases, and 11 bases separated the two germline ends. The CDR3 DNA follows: TGTGCCAGCAGTTACAAGGGAGGTAGTGGCTACACCTTC. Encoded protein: CASSYKGGSGYTF.

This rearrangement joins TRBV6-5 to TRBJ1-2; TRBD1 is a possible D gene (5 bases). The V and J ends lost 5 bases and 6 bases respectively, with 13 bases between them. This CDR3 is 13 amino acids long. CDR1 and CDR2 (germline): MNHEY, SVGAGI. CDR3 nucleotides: TGTGCCAGCAGTCGCGGGCAGGGTGATGGCTACACCTTC. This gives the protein CASSRGQGDGYTF.

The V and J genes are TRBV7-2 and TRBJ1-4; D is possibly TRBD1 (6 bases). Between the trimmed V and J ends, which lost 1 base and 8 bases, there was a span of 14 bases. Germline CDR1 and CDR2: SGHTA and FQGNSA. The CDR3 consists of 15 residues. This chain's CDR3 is CASSLEARGNEKLFF. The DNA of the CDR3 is TGTGCCAGCAGCTTAGAAGCCAGGGGCAACGAAAAACTGTTTTTT.